These T cell receptor beta chains were read from a single sample in a study of TIL therapy for anti-PD-1-resistant metastatic lung cancer. Generated by immunoSEQ multiplex PCR, the TCRdb table keeps only in-frame clones and is missing some. The data hold under 20,000 clones, with around 79% observed a single time. Source: blood, taken at baseline. The receptors were sampled from a person between 30 and 79 years old with non-small cell lung cancer. The conserved cysteine and the conserved F or W are not part of the CDR3 here. Fields, in order: V gene, clone size, J gene, CDR3 protein. Not every row has a clone size; where given, it reads once, few, many or a size class.

TRBV5-1	.	TRBJ2-6	ASSLTGRGGAGANVLT
TRBV5-1	.	TRBJ2-3	ASSARLAGLGDTQY
TRBV11-1	.	TRBJ1-6	ASGPEATPLH
TRBV10-2	.	TRBJ2-5	ASSESETMETQY
TRBV30	.	TRBJ1-4	AWSKTNEKLF
TRBV7-2	.	TRBJ2-3	ASSLDTSSDTQY
TRBV5-1	.	TRBJ2-5	ASSLLATPLQETQY
TRBV5-6	.	TRBJ2-1	ASSPDLSLNDEQF
TRBV5-6	.	TRBJ1-3	ASSSRGTVRFSGNTIY
TRBV6-2/TRBV6-3	.	TRBJ2-1	ASSFFGLDEQF
TRBV19	once	TRBJ2-5	ASAGQQETQY
TRBV7-8	.	TRBJ1-1	ASSLVGGPGMVTEAF
TRBV19	.	TRBJ1-4	ASRPGTGATNEKLF
TRBV5-3	.	TRBJ1-2	ARSHKRGYT
TRBV25-1	once	TRBJ1-3	ASSANSRTGYTGNTIY
TRBV19	.	TRBJ1-5	ASSPRGHSNQPQH
TRBV6-2/TRBV6-3	.	TRBJ2-5	ASSYASEETQY
TRBV30	.	TRBJ2-5	AWSNPDRGRVETQY
TRBV5-4	.	TRBJ2-1	ASSLELTSEQF
TRBV7-8	once	TRBJ1-1	ASSLARQGPTEAF
TRBV5-1	.	TRBJ1-1	ASRLTGEGTEAF
TRBV30	.	TRBJ2-3	AWSVLRDTQY
TRBV19	.	TRBJ2-1	ASSIVGAFHNEQF
TRBV24-1	.	TRBJ2-4	ATSEEDSAKNIQY
TRBV27	few	TRBJ1-5	ASSLRSGRQPQH
TRBV19	.	TRBJ1-2	ASSINGLTGNYGYT
TRBV5-8	medium-sized	TRBJ1-5	ASSLGSWGNQPQH
TRBV6-6	few	TRBJ1-4	ASSYSTGQINEKLF
TRBV6-5	.	TRBJ1-2	ASTLEYRGAYGYT
TRBV27	.	TRBJ1-2	ASKDRERNGYT
TRBV5-8	.	TRBJ1-2	ASSPNRVGRHGYT
TRBV3-1/TRBV3-2	.	TRBJ2-1	ASSPLRGYEQF
TRBV11-2	.	TRBJ2-5	ASSWTLAEETQY
TRBV5-6	.	TRBJ2-7	ASLPGQGTYEQY
TRBV9	.	TRBJ1-3	ASSDRNTIY
TRBV19	.	TRBJ2-7	ASSIGLSYEQY
TRBV7-2	.	TRBJ2-3	ASSLTGLSTDTQY
TRBV4-2	.	TRBJ2-1	ASSQVRQGVPHQF
TRBV6-2/TRBV6-3	.	TRBJ2-7	ASSDRYEQY
TRBV5-4	few	TRBJ2-1	ASSLGQGPYNEQF
TRBV28	.	TRBJ2-5	ASSNLPGTVGTQY
TRBV4-2	.	TRBJ2-3	ASSQGLYTDTQY
TRBV18	.	TRBJ1-2	ASSPTTDRENT
TRBV6-5	.	TRBJ2-7	ASSETGGGSYEQY
TRBV7-9	.	TRBJ1-2	ASTFLTGELNYGYT
TRBV7-8	.	TRBJ2-1	ASSLGGSGLAGGLARNEQF
TRBV10-3	.	TRBJ2-7	AISGQVYEQY
TRBV11-3	.	TRBJ2-7	ASSHGNLRSYEQY
TRBV5-4	.	TRBJ2-5	ASSLSPQREDKETQY
TRBV5-4	.	TRBJ2-1	ASSPRTFNEQF
TRBV4-1	.	TRBJ2-2	ASSQDRASGSTNTGELF
TRBV7-9	.	TRBJ2-7	ASSLEATEQY
TRBV2	.	TRBJ2-7	ASSDAAGTYEQY
TRBV5-6	.	TRBJ2-3	ASSLYVSTDTQY
TRBV6-6	.	TRBJ1-2	ASSGQGRYGYT